This T cell receptor beta chain was recovered during a study of radiation and T cells in renal cell carcinoma. Across the whole study: Nephrectomy followed 15 Gy stereotactic body radiation by 4 weeks. Findings and caveats of the study: Pretreatment tumor biopsies were lacking, so baseline clonotypes are unknown.

Profiling relied on immunoSEQ multiplex PCR, and the TCRdb table lists in-frame clones only, not all of them. The sample has 25,000 to 30,000 clones; over 70% are singletons. The time point is: blood 2 weeks post-SBRT. The treatment was: 15 Gy SBRT to primary tumor, nephrectomy 4 weeks later. Regarding this clone: As yet, its antigen is unknown.

The CDR3 is 10 residues long. In germline, CDR1 is LNHDA, CDR2 SQIVND (reference sequence). The V gene lost 8 bases and the J gene lost 7 bases, with 8 bases spanning the gap. The source material was blood, sampled from a patient whose treatment included radiotherapy and nephrectomy. The V gene is TRBV19, the J gene TRBJ1-2; D unclear. This TCR was recovered from a man in his sixties with renal cell carcinoma. The CDR3 spells CASGRGGYTF. In DNA form, the CDR3 reads TGTGCCAGTGGTCGGGGTGGCTACACCTTC.